A selection of T cell receptor beta chains follows, all from one sample in a study of cytomegalovirus exposure and HLA in healthy donors. The table came from immunoSEQ multiplex PCR; TCRdb's copy has only in-frame clones and leaves some out. The table lists about 120,000 clones, under 70% of them singletons, with about 1.5% in the top ten. Sequences were obtained from PBMCs. The receptors stem from a man younger than 35 in good health and CMV-seronegative. The CDR3 runs from the conserved cysteine through the conserved F or W. A D gene is named only where the DNA matches it firmly. Not all rows give a size; the values are once, few, many and, for expanded clones, a class.

>-|-|TRBV21-1|TRBJ1-5
CASIIKRRDREEYSNQPQHF
TGTGCCAGCATCATAAAGAGGCGGGACAGGGAGGAATATAGCAATCAGCCCCAGCATTTT
>TRBD2|-|TRBV7-2|TRBJ2-2
CASSPRGGSNTGELFF
TGTGCCAGCAGCCCCCGCGGGGGATCGAACACCGGGGAGCTGTTTTTT
>-|few|TRBV7-8|TRBJ2-5
CASSFSGQRKETQYF
TGTGCCAGCAGCTTCTCAGGACAGAGGAAAGAGACCCAGTACTTC
>TRBD1|-|TRBV28|TRBJ2-7
CASSWDRVLYEQYF
TGTGCCAGCAGTTGGGACAGGGTTCTATACGAGCAGTACTTC
>-|few|TRBV6-5|TRBJ2-7
CASSLYRVLDEQYF
TGTGCCAGCAGCCTATACAGGGTATTGGACGAGCAGTACTTC
>TRBD2|-|TRBV9|TRBJ2-5
CASSVGSSGRLKETQYF
TGTGCCAGCAGCGTAGGTAGTAGCGGGAGGTTAAAAGAGACCCAGTACTTC
>TRBD1|-|TRBV6-5|TRBJ2-7
CASSQGATSSYEQYF
TGTGCCAGTTCCCAGGGGGCCACTAGCTCCTACGAGCAGTACTTC
>-|-|TRBV1|TRBJ2-7
CTSSPEGDTRAYEQYF
TGCACCAGCAGCCCCGAGGGGGACACCCGAGCCTACGAGCAGTACTTC
>-|-|TRBV5-1|TRBJ2-7
CASSFGDRPPYEQYF
TGCGCCAGCAGCTTCGGCGACAGGCCCCCCTACGAGCAGTACTTC
>-|-|TRBV28|TRBJ1-5
CASGVTGFHQPQHF
TGTGCCAGCGGAGTTACAGGGTTCCATCAGCCCCAGCATTTT
>TRBD1|-|TRBV10-3|TRBJ1-1
CAISDHDRETEAFF
TGTGCCATCAGTGACCACGACAGGGAAACTGAAGCTTTCTTT
>TRBD2|-|TRBV30|TRBJ2-1
CAWDGTSGYHNEQFF
TGTGCCTGGGATGGGACTAGCGGATATCACAATGAGCAGTTCTTC
>TRBD2|-|TRBV2|TRBJ2-1
CASSVGAGGPYEQFF
TGTGCCAGCAGTGTGGGGGCGGGAGGGCCATATGAGCAGTTCTTC
>TRBD2|-|TRBV7-8|TRBJ2-3
CASSLRGWAGVTLDTQYF
TGTGCCAGCAGCTTAAGAGGTTGGGCGGGAGTGACGTTAGATACGCAGTATTTT
>-|-|TRBV18|TRBJ1-1
CASSPQRGMVTEAFF
TGTGCCAGCTCACCACAGAGGGGGATGGTCACTGAAGCTTTCTTT
>TRBD1|-|TRBV19|TRBJ2-7
CASSIPGTGASYEQYF
TGTGCCAGTAGTATCCCCGGGACAGGGGCATCCTACGAGCAGTACTTC
>TRBD1|few|TRBV7-2|TRBJ1-5
CARSLWSRDRGQPQHF
TGTGCCCGCAGCTTATGGTCCCGGGACAGGGGGCAGCCCCAGCATTTT
>-|-|TRBV20-1|TRBJ2-7
CSAETVEQYF
TGCAGTGCGGAGACTGTGGAGCAGTACTTC
>-|-|TRBV6-1|TRBJ1-3
CASTTGMPSGNTIYF
TGTGCCAGCACCACAGGAATGCCCTCTGGAAACACCATATATTTT
>-|-|TRBV18|TRBJ2-5
CASSFPGAETQYF
TGTGCCAGCTCATTTCCTGGGGCAGAGACCCAGTACTTC
>-|-|TRBV19|TRBJ2-7
CASSNSVWVQTYEQYF
TGTGCCAGTAGTAACAGTGTTTGGGTCCAAACGTACGAGCAGTACTTC
>-|few|TRBV28|TRBJ1-5
CASRTPGSNQPQHF
TGTGCCAGCAGGACGCCAGGGAGCAATCAGCCCCAGCATTTT
>TRBD1|few|TRBV13|TRBJ1-2
CASSIRDRGFYGYTF
TGTGCCAGCAGCATCCGGGACAGGGGATTCTATGGCTACACCTTC
>-|-|TRBV7-9|TRBJ2-7
CSSTFTLESGEQYF
TGTTCCAGCACCTTTACTTTGGAGAGTGGCGAGCAGTACTTC
>-|-|TRBV28|TRBJ1-5
CASRVALGPQHF
TGTGCCAGTCGGGTTGCATTAGGGCCCCAGCATTTT
>TRBD2|-|TRBV9|TRBJ2-2
CASSTSGRGGELFF
TGTGCCAGCAGCACGAGCGGGAGGGGCGGGGAGCTGTTTTTT
>-|once|TRBV29-1|TRBJ1-2
CSVQTDFYGYTF
TGCAGCGTTCAGACAGACTTCTATGGCTACACCTTC
>TRBD1|-|TRBV5-6|TRBJ2-1
CASSWTGMFEQFF
TGTGCCAGCAGCTGGACAGGGATGTTTGAGCAGTTCTTC
>-|-|TRBV29-1|TRBJ2-3
CSVSQGGGSTDTQYF
TGCAGCGTTTCCCAGGGGGGTGGGAGCACAGATACGCAGTATTTT
>-|-|TRBV6-1|TRBJ2-6
CASSLRGANVLTF
TGTGCCAGCAGCCTCCGGGGGGCCAACGTCCTGACTTTC
>TRBD2|-|TRBV29-1|TRBJ2-1
CSVVAGTYNEQFF
TGCAGCGTTGTAGCGGGGACATACAATGAGCAGTTCTTC
>-|-|TRBV19|TRBJ1-4
CASRRVDEKLFF
TGTGCCAGTAGGAGGGTAGACGAAAAACTGTTTTTT
>-|-|TRBV6-6|TRBJ1-4
CASSRQPFEKLFF
TGTGCCAGCAGTCGACAGCCTTTTGAAAAACTGTTTTTT
>TRBD1|once|TRBV5-4|TRBJ1-1
CASSFYRTGEAFF
TGTGCCAGCAGCTTCTACCGGACAGGAGAAGCTTTCTTT
>-|-|TRBV19|TRBJ1-1
CASSIEGRTEAFF
TGTGCCAGTAGTATAGAGGGCCGGACTGAAGCTTTCTTT
>-|once|TRBV29-1|TRBJ2-1
CSVEPGSTFNEQFF
TGCAGCGTTGAGCCGGGGAGCACATTCAATGAGCAGTTCTTC
>TRBD1|once|TRBV19|TRBJ1-5
CASSFGTGGSQPQHF
TGTGCCAGTAGTTTTGGGACAGGGGGATCACAGCCCCAGCATTTT